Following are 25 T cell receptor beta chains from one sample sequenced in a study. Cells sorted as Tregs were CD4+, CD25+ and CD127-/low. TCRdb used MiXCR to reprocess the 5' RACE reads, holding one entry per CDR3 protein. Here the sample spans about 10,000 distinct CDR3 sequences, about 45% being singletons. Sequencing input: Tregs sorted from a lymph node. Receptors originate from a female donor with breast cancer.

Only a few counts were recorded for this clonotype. CDR3 nucleotides: TGTGCCAGCAGCTTTGACGGCGGGAGGTTTTATGAGCAGTTCTTC. Its translation: CASSFDGGRFYEQFF. The chain combines TRBV7-3 with TRBJ2-1, with 8 bases lining up with TRBD2. CDR3 length: 15 amino acids. Germline assignment: CDR1 SGHTA and CDR2 FQGTGA. V was pared by 3 bases and J by 8 bases, with 9 bases of the junction left unmatched.

The CDR3 region is CASGPPRGDTEAFF. The CDR3 DNA is TGTGCCAGCGGACCACCAAGAGGGGACACTGAAGCTTTCTTT. The rearrangement joins TRBV6-5 to TRBJ1-1; maybe TRBD1 (5 bases). The CDR3 extends over 14 amino acids. V was trimmed by 8 bases and J by 3 bases, leaving 16 bases between them. Germline CDR1 and CDR2: MNHEY and SVGAGI.

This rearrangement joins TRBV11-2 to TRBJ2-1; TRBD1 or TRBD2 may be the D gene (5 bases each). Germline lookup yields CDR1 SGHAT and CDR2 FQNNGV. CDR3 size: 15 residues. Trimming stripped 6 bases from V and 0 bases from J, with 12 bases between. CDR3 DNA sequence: TGTGCCAGCAGAGTACATGGGGGCTCCTACAATGAGCAGTTCTTC. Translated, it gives CASRVHGGSYNEQFF.

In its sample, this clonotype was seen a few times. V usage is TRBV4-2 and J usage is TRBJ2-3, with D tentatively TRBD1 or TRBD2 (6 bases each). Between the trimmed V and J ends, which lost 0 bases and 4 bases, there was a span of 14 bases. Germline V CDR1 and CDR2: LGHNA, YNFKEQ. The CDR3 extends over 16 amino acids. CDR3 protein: CASSQDAGKGADTQYF. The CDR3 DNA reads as TGTGCCAGCAGCCAAGATGCGGGAAAGGGGGCAGATACGCAGTATTTT.

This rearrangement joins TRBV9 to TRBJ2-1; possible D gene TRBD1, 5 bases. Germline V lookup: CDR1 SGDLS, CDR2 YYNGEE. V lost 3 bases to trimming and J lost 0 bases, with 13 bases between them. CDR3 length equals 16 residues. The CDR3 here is CASSDPREGSYNEQFF. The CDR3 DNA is TGTGCCAGCAGCGACCCCAGGGAAGGCTCCTACAATGAGCAGTTCTTC.

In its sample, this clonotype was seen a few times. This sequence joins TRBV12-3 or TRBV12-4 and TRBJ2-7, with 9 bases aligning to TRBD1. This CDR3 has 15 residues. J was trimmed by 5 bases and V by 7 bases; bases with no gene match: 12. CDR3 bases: TGTGCCAGCACCACCCTTGGGACAGGGTCCCACGAGCAGTACTTC. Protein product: CASTTLGTGSHEQYF.

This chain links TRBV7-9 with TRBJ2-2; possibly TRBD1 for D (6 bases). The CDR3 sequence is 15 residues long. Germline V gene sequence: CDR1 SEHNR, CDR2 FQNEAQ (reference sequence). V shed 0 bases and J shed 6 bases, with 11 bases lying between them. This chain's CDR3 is CASSLAGQGPGELFF. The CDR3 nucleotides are TGTGCCAGCAGCTTAGCAGGTCAGGGGCCCGGGGAGCTGTTTTTT.

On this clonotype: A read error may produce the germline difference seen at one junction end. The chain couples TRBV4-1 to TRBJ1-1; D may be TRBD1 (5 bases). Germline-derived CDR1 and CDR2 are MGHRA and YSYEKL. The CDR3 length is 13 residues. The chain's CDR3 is CVSSQAGYTEAFF. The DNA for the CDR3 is TGCGTCAGCAGCCAAGCAGGGTACACTGAAGCTTTCTTT.

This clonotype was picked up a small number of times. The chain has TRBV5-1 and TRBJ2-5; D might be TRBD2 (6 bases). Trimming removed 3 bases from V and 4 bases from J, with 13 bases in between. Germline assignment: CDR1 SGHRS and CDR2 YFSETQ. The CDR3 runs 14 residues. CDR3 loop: CASSYDGGIETQYF. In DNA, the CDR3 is TGCGCCAGCAGCTATGACGGCGGGATAGAGACCCAGTACTTC.

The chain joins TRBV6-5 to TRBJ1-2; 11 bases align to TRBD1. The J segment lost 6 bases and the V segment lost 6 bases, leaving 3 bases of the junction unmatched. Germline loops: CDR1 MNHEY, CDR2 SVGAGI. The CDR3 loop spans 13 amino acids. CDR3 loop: CASRDRGPNGYTF. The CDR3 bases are TGTGCCAGCAGGGACAGGGGGCCAAATGGCTACACCTTC.

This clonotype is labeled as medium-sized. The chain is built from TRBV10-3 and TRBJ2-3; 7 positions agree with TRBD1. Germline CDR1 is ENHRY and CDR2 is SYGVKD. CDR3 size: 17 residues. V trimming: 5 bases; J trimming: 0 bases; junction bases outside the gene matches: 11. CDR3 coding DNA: TGTGCCATCAGTAGGGGGCCGAAAGAAACTAGCACAGATACGCAGTATTTT. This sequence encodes CAISRGPKETSTDTQYF.

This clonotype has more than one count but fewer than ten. The CDR3 coding sequence is TGTGCCAGCAGCCAAGTAACGGGACAGGGGCAGAATGAGCAGTTCTTC. Translated: CASSQVTGQGQNEQFF. V gene TRBV3-1 combines with J gene TRBJ2-1; 10 bases match TRBD1. There are 16 residues in the CDR3. Germline V CDR1 and CDR2: LGHDT, YNNKEL (reference sequence). V shed 1 base, J shed 7 bases, and the junction held 7 bases outside the gene matches.

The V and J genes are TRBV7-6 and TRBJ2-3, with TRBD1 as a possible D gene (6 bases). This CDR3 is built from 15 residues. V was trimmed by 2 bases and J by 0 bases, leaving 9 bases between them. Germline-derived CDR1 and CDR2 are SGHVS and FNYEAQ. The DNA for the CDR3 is TGTGCCAGCAGCTTATGGACAGCTAGCACAGATACGCAGTATTTT. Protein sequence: CASSLWTASTDTQYF.

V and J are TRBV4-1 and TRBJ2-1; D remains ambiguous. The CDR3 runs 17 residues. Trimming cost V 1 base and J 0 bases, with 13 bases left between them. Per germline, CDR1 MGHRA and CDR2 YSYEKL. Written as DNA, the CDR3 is TGCGCCAGCAGCCAAGGAGAGCTTCCCCCCTCCTACAATGAGCAGTTCTTC. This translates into CASSQGELPPSYNEQFF.

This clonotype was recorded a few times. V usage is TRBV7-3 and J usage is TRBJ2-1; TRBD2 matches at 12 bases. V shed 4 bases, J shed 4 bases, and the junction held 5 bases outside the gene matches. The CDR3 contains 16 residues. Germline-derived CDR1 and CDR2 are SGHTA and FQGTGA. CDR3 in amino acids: CASSWGTSGLYNEQFF. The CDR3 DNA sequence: TGTGCCAGCAGCTGGGGGACTAGCGGGCTGTACAATGAGCAGTTCTTC.

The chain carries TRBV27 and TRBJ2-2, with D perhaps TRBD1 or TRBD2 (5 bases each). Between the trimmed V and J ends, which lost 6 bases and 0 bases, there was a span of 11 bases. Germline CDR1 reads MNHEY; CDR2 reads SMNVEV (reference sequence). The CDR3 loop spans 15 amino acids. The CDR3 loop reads CASRGVATNTGELFF. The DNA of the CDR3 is TGTGCCAGCAGAGGGGTAGCGACGAACACCGGGGAGCTGTTTTTT.

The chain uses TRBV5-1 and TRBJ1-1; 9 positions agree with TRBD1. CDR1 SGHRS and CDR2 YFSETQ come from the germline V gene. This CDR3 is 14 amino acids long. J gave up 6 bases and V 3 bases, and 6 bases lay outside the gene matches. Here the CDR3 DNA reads TGCGCCAGCAGCTCCATACGGACAGGGGCTGAAGCTTTCTTT. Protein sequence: CASSSIRTGAEAFF.

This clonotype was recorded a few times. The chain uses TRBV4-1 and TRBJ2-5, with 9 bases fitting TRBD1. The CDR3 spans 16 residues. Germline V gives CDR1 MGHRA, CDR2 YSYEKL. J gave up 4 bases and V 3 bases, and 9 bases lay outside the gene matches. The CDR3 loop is CASSHGQGNPPETQYF. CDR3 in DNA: TGCGCCAGCAGCCATGGACAGGGGAACCCACCAGAGACCCAGTACTTC.

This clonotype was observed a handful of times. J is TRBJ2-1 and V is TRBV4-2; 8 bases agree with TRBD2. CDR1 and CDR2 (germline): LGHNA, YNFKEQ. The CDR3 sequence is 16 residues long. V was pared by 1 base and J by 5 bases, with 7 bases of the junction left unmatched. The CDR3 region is CASSQALLAANNEQFF. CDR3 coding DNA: TGTGCCAGCAGCCAAGCGCTACTAGCGGCGAACAATGAGCAGTTCTTC.

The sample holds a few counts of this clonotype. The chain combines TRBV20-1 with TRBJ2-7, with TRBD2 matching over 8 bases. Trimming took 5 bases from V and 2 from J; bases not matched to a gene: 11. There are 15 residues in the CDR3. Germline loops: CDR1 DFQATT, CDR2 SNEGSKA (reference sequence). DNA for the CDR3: TGCAGTGCTGGGGCCGGGACTAGAGAAGCCTACGAGCAGTACTTC. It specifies CSAGAGTREAYEQYF.

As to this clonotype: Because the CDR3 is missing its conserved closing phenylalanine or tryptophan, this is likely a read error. In nucleotides, the CDR3 is TGTGCCAGCAGCTTAGGGTCGGGGGGTTTGGATGGCTACACCTCC. Its translation is CASSLGSGGLDGYTS. The chain employs TRBV7-9 and TRBJ1-2, with D possibly matching TRBD1 (5 bases). The CDR3 covers 15 residues. The germline V gene encodes CDR1 SEHNR and CDR2 FQNEAQ (reference sequence). V lost 1 base to trimming and J lost 6 bases, with 15 bases between them.

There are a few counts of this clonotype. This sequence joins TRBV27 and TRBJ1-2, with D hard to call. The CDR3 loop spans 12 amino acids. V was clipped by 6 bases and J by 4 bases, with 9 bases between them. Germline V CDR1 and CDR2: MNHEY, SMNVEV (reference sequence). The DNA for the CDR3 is TGTGCCAGCAGCCCCGGGCCCTATGGCTACACCTTC. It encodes CASSPGPYGYTF.

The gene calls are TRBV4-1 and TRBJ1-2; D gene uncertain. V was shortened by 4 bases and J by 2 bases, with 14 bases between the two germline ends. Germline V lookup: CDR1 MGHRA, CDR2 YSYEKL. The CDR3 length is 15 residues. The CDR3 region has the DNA TGCGCCAGCAGCCCTCTGGCGGCGCCGAACTATGGCTACACCTTC. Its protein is CASSPLAAPNYGYTF.

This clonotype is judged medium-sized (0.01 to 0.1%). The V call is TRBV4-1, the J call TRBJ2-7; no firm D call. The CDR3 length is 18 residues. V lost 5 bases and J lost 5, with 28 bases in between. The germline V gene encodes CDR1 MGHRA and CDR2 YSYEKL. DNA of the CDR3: TGCGCCAGCAGCGTCGAAAACTCCGCTCTGACCGGGTTCCACGAGCAGTACTTC. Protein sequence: CASSVENSALTGFHEQYF.

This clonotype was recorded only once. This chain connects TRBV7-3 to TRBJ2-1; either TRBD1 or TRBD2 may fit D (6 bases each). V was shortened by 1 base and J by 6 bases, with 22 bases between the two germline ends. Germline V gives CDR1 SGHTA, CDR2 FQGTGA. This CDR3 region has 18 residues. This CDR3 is CASSLKAGGRGGGNEQFF. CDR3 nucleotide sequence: TGTGCCAGCAGCTTAAAGGCTGGAGGACGCGGAGGGGGCAATGAGCAGTTCTTC. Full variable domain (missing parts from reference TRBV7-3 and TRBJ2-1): GAGVSQTPSNKVTEKGKYVELRCDPISGHTALYWYRQSLGQGPEFLIYFQGTGAADDSGLPNDRFFAVRPEGSVSTLKIQRTERGDSAVYLCASSLKAGGRGGGNEQFFGPGTRLTVL.